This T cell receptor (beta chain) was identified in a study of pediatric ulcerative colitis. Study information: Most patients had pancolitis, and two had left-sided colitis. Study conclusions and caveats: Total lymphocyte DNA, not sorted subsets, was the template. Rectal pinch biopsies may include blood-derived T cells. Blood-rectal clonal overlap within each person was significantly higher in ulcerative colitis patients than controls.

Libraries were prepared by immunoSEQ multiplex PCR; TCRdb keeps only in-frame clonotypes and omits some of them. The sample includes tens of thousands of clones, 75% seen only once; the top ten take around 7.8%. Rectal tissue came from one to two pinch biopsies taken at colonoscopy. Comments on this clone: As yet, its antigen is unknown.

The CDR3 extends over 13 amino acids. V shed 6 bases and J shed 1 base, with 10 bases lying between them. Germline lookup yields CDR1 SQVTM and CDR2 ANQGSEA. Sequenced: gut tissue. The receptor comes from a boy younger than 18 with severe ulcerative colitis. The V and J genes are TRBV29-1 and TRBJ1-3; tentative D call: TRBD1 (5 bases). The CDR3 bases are TGCAGCGTCATAGGGGATTCTGGAAACACCATATATTTT. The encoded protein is CSVIGDSGNTIYF.